What follows are 24 T cell receptor beta chains derived from one specimen sequenced in a study of monozygotic twins with inflammatory bowel disease. From its re-call of the 5' RACE reads, TCRdb lists each CDR3 protein once, without DNA. The sample shows tens of thousands of distinct CDR3 sequences, and 7.4% sits with its ten largest clones. Sequencing was performed on blood. The source is a human donor with ulcerative colitis or Crohn's disease, or a healthy co-twin of an affected twin (not recorded which).

The chain links TRBV5-1 to TRBJ2-3. Germline-derived CDR1 and CDR2 are SGHRS and YFSETQ. CDR3 length equals 16 residues. CDR3 sequence reads: CASSLAGVGSTDTQYF.

The chain employs TRBV7-3 and TRBJ1-1. Germline assignment: CDR1 SGHTA and CDR2 FQGTGA. The CDR3 totals 15 residues. This chain's CDR3 is CASSLKGRMNTEAFF.

This rearrangement joins TRBV20-1 to TRBJ2-1; TCRdb's assignment of TRBD1 cannot be checked, as there is no DNA. The germline gives CDR1 DFQATT, CDR2 SNEGSKA (reference sequence). CDR3 length: 15 amino acids. The CDR3 protein is CSATKGGSSYNEQFF.

The chain couples TRBV6-2 or TRBV6-3 to TRBJ2-5. Germline V lookup: CDR1 MNHEY, CDR2 SVGEGT. The CDR3 runs 13 residues. The CDR3 sequence is CASSSSPQETQYF.

This chain links TRBV27 with TRBJ1-6. The CDR3 runs to 13 residues. CDR1 is MNHEY and CDR2 is SMNVEV in the germline V gene (reference sequence). CDR3 residues: CASSLSGSSPLHF.

This sequence joins TRBV5-1 and TRBJ2-7; TCRdb proposes TRBD1, but this gene call is untestable without DNA. The germline V gene encodes CDR1 SGHRS and CDR2 YFSETQ. The CDR3 runs to 17 residues. The CDR3 is CASSPGDFFRGSYEQYF. Based on the CDR3 plus reference TRBV5-1 and TRBJ2-7, the full variable domain is KAGVTQTPRYLIKTRGQQVTLSCSPISGHRSVSWYQQTPGQGLQFLFEYFSETQRNKGNFPGRFSGRQFSNSRSEMNVSTLELGDSALYLCASSPGDFFRGSYEQYFGPGTRLTVT.

The J gene is TRBJ2-5, the V gene TRBV27. The germline gives CDR1 MNHEY, CDR2 SMNVEV (reference sequence). The CDR3 totals 12 residues. The CDR3 sequence is CASGQDQETQYF.

J is TRBJ1-2 and V is TRBV10-3; TCRdb calls TRBD1, which cannot be checked without DNA. Germline V gene data show CDR1 as ENHRY and CDR2 as SYGVKD. The CDR3 is 13 residues long. The CDR3 sequence is CAISASLGEGYTF.

The CDR3 region is CASSPRGSTDTQYF. The chain links TRBV7-2 to TRBJ2-3; without DNA, the TCRdb call of TRBD1 cannot be checked. Germline lookup yields CDR1 SGHTA and CDR2 FQGNSA. CDR3 size: 14 residues.

V is TRBV5-8 and J is TRBJ1-2. The CDR3 is 13 residues long. Germline values: CDR1 SGHTS, CDR2 YDEGEE. CDR3 loop: CASSLEADYGYTF.

The CDR3 here is CAISDPRPGKVYGYTF. The chain combines TRBV10-3 with TRBJ1-2; TCRdb's D call, TRBD1, is unchecked because there is no DNA. This CDR3 is 16 amino acids long. Germline V CDR1 and CDR2: ENHRY, SYGVKD.

This chain connects TRBV3-1 to TRBJ1-2; TCRdb calls TRBD1, which cannot be checked without DNA. The V gene's germline CDR1 is LGHDT and CDR2 YNNKEL (reference sequence). This CDR3 has 15 amino acids. The CDR3 is CASSQGTGLNYGYTF.

The rearrangement links TRBV20-1 to TRBJ1-1. CDR3 length: 13 amino acids. Per the germline V gene, CDR1 is DFQATT and CDR2 is SNEGSKA (reference sequence). This chain's CDR3 is CSARTDLNTEAFF.

The chain combines TRBV4-1 with TRBJ1-2; TCRdb returns TRBD1, unconfirmable since there is no DNA. This CDR3 is 15 amino acids long. CDR1 and CDR2 (germline): MGHRA, YSYEKL. CDR3 sequence reads: CASSQRDRGPYGYTF.

This chain connects TRBV5-1 to TRBJ2-1; absent DNA, TCRdb's TRBD1 call cannot be checked. CDR1 is SGHRS, CDR2 YFSETQ, per germline. This CDR3 contains 15 residues. The CDR3 spells CASSTFTIGQGEQFF.

The rearrangement joins TRBV7-7 to TRBJ1-2; the TRBD1 assignment by TCRdb is unverifiable without DNA. The length of the CDR3 is 14 residues. Per the germline V gene, CDR1 is SSHAT and CDR2 is FNYEAQ (reference sequence). CDR3: CASSPLQESNGYTF.

The chain recombines TRBV12-3 or TRBV12-4 with TRBJ1-6; the D gene TCRdb calls, TRBD1, cannot be checked with no DNA. The CDR3 contains 12 residues. The CDR3 is CASQGNNSPLHF.

This chain links TRBV6-1 with TRBJ2-1. The CDR3 runs 11 residues. Germline CDR1 MNHNS, CDR2 SASEGT. The CDR3 sequence: CASSLRPSQFF.

The gene calls are TRBV18 and TRBJ1-1; TCRdb reports TRBD1, a call that lacks DNA to check it against. Germline V gene lookup returns CDR1 KGHSH and CDR2 LQKENI. The CDR3 is made up of 13 amino acids. CDR3 residues: CASSPDRHTEAFF.

The rearrangement uses TRBV10-3 and TRBJ2-2. The CDR3 runs 12 residues. Germline CDR1 ENHRY, CDR2 SYGVKD. The CDR3 spells CANGEATGELFF.

This chain uses TRBV3-1 with TRBJ1-5. CDR3 length equals 13 residues. CDR1 LGHDT and CDR2 YNNKEL come from the germline V gene (reference sequence). This CDR3 is CASSQTRAQPQHF.

V and J are TRBV18 and TRBJ2-6; without DNA, the TCRdb call of TRBD1 cannot be checked. Germline V gene data show CDR1 as KGHSH and CDR2 as LQKENI. The CDR3 extends over 19 amino acids. CDR3: CASSPPGQGARSGANVLTF.

The V and J genes are TRBV12-3 or TRBV12-4 and TRBJ2-3; the TRBD1 assignment by TCRdb is unverifiable without DNA. The CDR3 is 15 amino acids. This CDR3 is CASSGVAGATDTQYF.

The chain couples TRBV6-2 or TRBV6-3 to TRBJ2-1. CDR1 MNHEY and CDR2 SVGEGT come from the germline V gene. The CDR3 covers 16 residues. This CDR3 is CASSYSIRGGYNEQFF.